These 16 T cell receptor beta chains share one sample of origin, sequenced in a study of blood T cell repertoires in COVID-19. Some clones are missing from TCRdb's copy, which holds only in-frame ones; the method was immunoSEQ multiplex PCR. The sample consists of about 59,000 clones, roughly 80% of them appearing once. Sequencing was carried out using peripheral blood. The source of these receptors is an older man with acute or convalescent COVID-19.

In this sample, this clone turned up once. This chain joins TRBV7-6 and TRBJ2-2; TRBD1 agrees at 9 bases. The CDR3 is made up of 16 amino acids. CDR1 is SGHVS and CDR2 is FNYEAQ in the germline V gene. V lost 5 bases to trimming and J lost 3 bases; unmatched junction nucleotides: 7. CDR3 coding DNA: TGTGCCAGCAGCCTCGGACAGGGGAGGGACACCGGGGAGCTGTTTTTT. Translated: CASSLGQGRDTGELFF.

The CDR3 region has the DNA TGTGCCAGCAGCCAAGATTCGCTGAGATCCACAGATACGCAGTATTTT. It specifies CASSQDSLRSTDTQYF. The chain employs TRBV14 and TRBJ2-3; D is ambiguous. The V gene's germline CDR1 is SGHDN and CDR2 FVKESK. Trimming took 0 bases from V and 2 from J, leaving 12 bases between them. This CDR3 spans 16 amino acids. Combining the CDR3 with reference TRBV14 and TRBJ2-3 gives the whole variable domain EAGVTQFPSHSVIEKGQTVTLRCDPISGHDNLYWYRRVMGKEIKFLLHFVKESKQDESGMPNNRFLAERTGGTYSTLKVQPAELEDSGVYFCASSQDSLRSTDTQYFGPGTRLTVL.

This chain links TRBV2 with TRBJ1-1; the D is unclear. CDR3 length equals 12 residues. Looked up from germline, CDR1 is SNHLY and CDR2 is FYNNEI. Deletions cut 4 bases from V and 5 bases from J, with 8 bases between. This chain's CDR3 is CASSATRTEAFF. In DNA, the CDR3 is TGTGCCAGCAGTGCAACGCGGACTGAAGCTTTCTTT.

The chain joins TRBV18 to TRBJ1-1; D unclear. Germline V gene sequence: CDR1 KGHSH, CDR2 LQKENI. The V and J ends lost 5 bases and 0 bases respectively, with 4 bases between them. This CDR3 has 12 residues. CDR3 loop: CASSTVNTEAFF. As DNA, the CDR3 is TGTGCCAGCTCAACAGTGAACACTGAAGCTTTCTTT.

The genes are TRBV27 and TRBJ1-5, with D possibly TRBD1 on 5 matching bases. Per the germline V gene, CDR1 is MNHEY and CDR2 is SMNVEV (reference sequence). The V end lost 8 bases, the J end lost 9 bases, and 11 bases lay between the germline ends. This CDR3 has 11 amino acids. The CDR3 nucleotides read TGTGCCAGCTCTTCGGGGGGGCCCCAGCATTTT. Translation gives CASSSGGPQHF.

This chain links TRBV5-4 with TRBJ2-7, with D perhaps matching TRBD2 (7 bases). CDR3 size: 14 residues. V gave up 6 bases and J gave up 3 bases, with 16 bases separating them. Germline V gene lookup returns CDR1 SGHNT and CDR2 YYREEE (reference sequence). This chain's CDR3 is CASTSGEGLYEQYF. As DNA, the CDR3 is TGTGCCAGCACCTCAGGGGAGGGGCTCTACGAGCAGTACTTC. Based on the CDR3 plus reference TRBV5-4 and TRBJ2-7, the full variable domain is ETGVTQSPTHLIKTRGQQVTLRCSSQSGHNTVSWYQQALGQGPQFIFQYYREEENGRGNFPPRFSGLQFPNYSSELNVNALELDDSALYLCASTSGEGLYEQYFGPGTRLTVT.

V usage is TRBV28 and J usage is TRBJ2-1; 9 positions agree with TRBD2. Germline assignment: CDR1 MDHEN and CDR2 SYDVKM. V gave up 6 bases and J gave up 7 bases; unmatched junction bases: 10. This CDR3 is 15 amino acids long. CDR3 nucleotide sequence: TGTGCCAGCAGCCCCCCTAGCGGGAAAAGGAATGAGCAGTTCTTC. It specifies CASSPPSGKRNEQFF. Together with reference TRBV28 and TRBJ2-1, the CDR3 gives the full variable domain: DVKVTQSSRYLVKRTGEKVFLECVQDMDHENMFWYRQDPGLGLRLIYFSYDVKMKEKGDIPEGYSVSREKKERFSLILESASTNQTSMYLCASSPPSGKRNEQFFGPGTRLTVL.

This clone came up a few times. The chain carries TRBV3-1 (or the pseudogene TRBV3-2) and TRBJ1-2; unclear D gene. This CDR3 is built from 14 residues. From germline, CDR1 is LGHDT and CDR2 YNNKEL (reference sequence). Between the trimmed V and J ends, which lost 0 bases and 2 bases, there was a span of 7 bases. This CDR3 is CASSQETVNYGYTF. CDR3 nucleotide sequence: TGTGCCAGCAGCCAAGAAACAGTCAACTATGGCTACACCTTC.

The CDR3 bases are TGTGCCAGCAGTTCGACAGGGGGCCTGCCCCAGCATTTT. This sequence encodes CASSSTGGLPQHF. The rearrangement uses TRBV12-3 or TRBV12-4 and TRBJ1-5; 10 bases align to TRBD1. After removal of 4 bases from V and 9 bases from J, the junction contained 3 bases not matched to a gene. The CDR3 spans 13 residues.

The chain uses TRBV5-1 and TRBJ2-1; 7 bases are shared with TRBD1. The CDR3 is 16 amino acids. V dropped 5 bases and J dropped 0; count of bases not matched to a gene: 8. CDR1 and CDR2 from the germline V gene are SGHRS and YFSETQ. The CDR3 DNA reads TGCGCCAGCAGGGACAGGTTTGCAAGCTCCTACAATGAGCAGTTCTTC. This codes for CASRDRFASSYNEQFF.

This clone was observed a single time. V gene TRBV27 combines with J gene TRBJ1-3; D possibly corresponds to TRBD1 (5 bases). CDR1 is MNHEY, CDR2 SMNVEV, per germline (reference sequence). V was cut by 3 bases and J by 2 bases, with 8 bases left in between. There are 14 residues in the CDR3. DNA for the CDR3: TGTGCCAGCAGTTTCGGCAGGGCTGGAAACACCATATATTTT. As protein: CASSFGRAGNTIYF.

This chain links TRBV13 with TRBJ2-7, with D possibly TRBD1 on 7 matching bases. Germline loops: CDR1 PRHDT, CDR2 FYEKMQ (reference sequence). With 6 bases removed from V and 6 bases from J, the gap between germline ends came to 9 bases. This CDR3 has 11 residues. The CDR3 bases are TGTGCCAGCAGTCAGGGGGGCGAGCAGTACTTC. This gives the protein CASSQGGEQYF.

The chain combines TRBV29-1 with TRBJ1-2, with D tentatively TRBD1 (6 bases). CDR1 SQVTM and CDR2 ANQGSEA come from the germline V gene. The CDR3 totals 13 residues. V lost 2 bases to trimming and J lost 3 bases, with 10 bases between them. In nucleotides, the CDR3 is TGCAGCGTTGAACGGGACACCTACTATGGCTACACCTTC. It yields the protein CSVERDTYYGYTF. Looking up the rest from reference TRBV29-1 and TRBJ1-2 gives the full variable domain: SAVISQKPSRDICQRGTSLTIQCQVDSQVTMMFWYRQQPGQSLTLIATANQGSEATYESGFVIDKFPISRPNLTFSTLTVSNMSPEDSSIYLCSVERDTYYGYTFGSGTRLTVV.

The rearrangement uses TRBV6-4 and TRBJ2-2; 10 bases agree with TRBD1. The trim removed 6 bases at V and 5 bases at J, leaving 3 bases unmatched. This CDR3 region has 14 residues. The germline V gene encodes CDR1 MRHNA and CDR2 SNTAGT. The CDR3 DNA reads TGTGCCAGCAGACGGGACAGGGGAACCGGGGAGCTGTTTTTT. It is translated as CASRRDRGTGELFF.

The chain joins TRBV7-9 to TRBJ2-1, with D tentatively TRBD2 (5 bases). Germline CDR1 is SEHNR and CDR2 is FQNEAQ (reference sequence). This CDR3 spans 15 amino acids. Trimming shortened V by 4 bases and J by 2 bases, and 12 bases separated the two germline ends. CDR3: CASSSGSLAYNEQFF. The CDR3 region has the DNA TGTGCCAGCAGCTCGGGGTCGCTAGCCTACAATGAGCAGTTCTTC.

This CDR3 reads CATSRDHGQGNIQYF. For the CDR3, the DNA is TGTGCCACCAGCAGAGATCACGGGCAGGGCAACATTCAGTACTTC. V usage is TRBV15 and J usage is TRBJ2-4; D perhaps matches TRBD1 (5 bases). CDR3 length equals 15 residues. V lost 0 bases and J lost 7, with 13 bases in between. Germline V gives CDR1 LNHNV, CDR2 YYDKDF (reference sequence). The full variable domain, in which reference TRBV15 and TRBJ2-4 provide the parts outside the CDR3, is DAMVIQNPRYQVTQFGKPVTLSCSQTLNHNVMYWYQQKSSQAPKLLFHYYDKDFNNEADTPDNFQSRRPNTSFCFLDIRSPGLGDTAMYLCATSRDHGQGNIQYFGAGTRLSVL.